This T cell receptor (beta chain) stems from a study of human T cells and chemical hapten exposure. Overall study: Patch tests put 0.01% DPC on the upper back, and the results were checked at 6 days.

In the authors' methods: From approximately 21,000 to 630,000 TCRs were found per sample, with a median of 95,638. Via MiXCR, TCRdb re-called the RACE reads, giving one row per CDR3 protein. The V and J calls here are based on TCRdb, not the publication. The sample records tens of thousands of distinct CDR3 sequences, around 7% being singletons. This clonotype was recorded at least ten times. As for time point: pre-sensitization, week 0. Treatment specified: therapeutic diphenylcyclopropenone sensitization with weekly scalp DPC. Patients had alopecia, were aged 18 to 70, and were not pregnant. CDR3 length equals 13 residues. CDR1 and CDR2 from the germline V gene are MRHNA and SNTAGT. V was shortened by 4 bases and J by 2 bases, with 8 bases between the two germline ends.

This specimen was whole blood, taken in connection with sensitization to the hapten diphenylcyclopropenone (DPC). The J gene is TRBJ1-2, the V gene TRBV6-4; D is uncertain. The TCR was taken from a woman aged 25 to 39 with alopecia areata. Some clones in this sample may be carry-over from other donors' samples. The CDR3 DNA reads as TGTGCCAGCAGTGTCGGCAGGAACTATGGCTACACCTTC. This codes for CASSVGRNYGYTF.